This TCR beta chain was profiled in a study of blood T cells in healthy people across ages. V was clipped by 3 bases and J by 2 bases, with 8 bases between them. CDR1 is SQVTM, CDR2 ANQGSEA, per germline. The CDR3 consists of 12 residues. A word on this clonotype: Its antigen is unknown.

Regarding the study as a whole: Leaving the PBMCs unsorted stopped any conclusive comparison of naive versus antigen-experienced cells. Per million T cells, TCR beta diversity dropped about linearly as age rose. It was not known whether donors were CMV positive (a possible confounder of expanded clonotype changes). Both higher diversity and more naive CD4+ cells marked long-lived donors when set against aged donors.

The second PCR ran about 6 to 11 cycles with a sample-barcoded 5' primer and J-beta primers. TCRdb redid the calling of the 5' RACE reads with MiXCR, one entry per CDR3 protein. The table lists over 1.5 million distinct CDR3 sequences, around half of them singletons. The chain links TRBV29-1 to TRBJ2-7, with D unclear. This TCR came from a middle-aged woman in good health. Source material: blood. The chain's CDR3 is CSVERLPYEQYF. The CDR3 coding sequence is TGCAGCGTTGAGCGGTTGCCCTACGAGCAGTACTTC.